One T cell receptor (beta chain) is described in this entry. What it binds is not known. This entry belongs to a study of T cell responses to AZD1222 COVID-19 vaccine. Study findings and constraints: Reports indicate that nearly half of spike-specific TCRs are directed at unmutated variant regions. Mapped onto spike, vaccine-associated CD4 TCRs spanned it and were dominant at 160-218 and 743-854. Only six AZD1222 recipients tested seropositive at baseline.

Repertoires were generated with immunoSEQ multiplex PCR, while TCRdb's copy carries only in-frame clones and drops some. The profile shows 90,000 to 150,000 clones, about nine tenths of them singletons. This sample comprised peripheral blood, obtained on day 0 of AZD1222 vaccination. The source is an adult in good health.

The CDR3 bases are TGTGCCAGCAGCTTAGGGTCAGCTGCGGGGGTGAATGAGCAGTTCTTC. Translated: CASSLGSAAGVNEQFF. The V and J genes are TRBV7-3 and TRBJ2-1, with 7 bases fitting TRBD2. Losses at the gene ends were 2 bases for V and 7 bases for J; bases not matched to a gene: 11. The CDR3 runs to 16 residues. Germline CDR1 reads SGHTA; CDR2 reads FQGTGA.